A single sample is the source of the 24 T cell receptor beta chains below, sequenced in a study of T-cell reconstitution after alpha-beta-depleted transplantation in children. Preparation of the TCRbeta library involved a method that used unique molecular identifiers. TCRdb called the PCR reads again in MiXCR, with one record for every CDR3 protein. This sample has over 5,000 distinct CDR3 sequences; 16% occur once, and the top ten carry roughly 13%. The specimen comprised PBMCs, mostly from graft donor cells, sampled 60 days after TCRalphabeta/CD19-depleted stem cell transplant. All receptors come from a male patient younger than 18 who had a stem cell transplant for acute myeloid leukemia, so the T cells may come from the graft donor.

There are a few counts of this clonotype. The V gene is TRBV29-1, the J gene TRBJ1-2, with D possibly being TRBD1 (5 bases). Trimming took 5 bases from V and 4 from J, leaving 11 bases between them. CDR1 is SQVTM, CDR2 ANQGSEA, per germline. This CDR3 spans 12 amino acids. The chain's CDR3 is CSVTEGFYGYTF. CDR3 in DNA: TGCAGCGTTACTGAGGGGTTCTATGGCTACACCTTC.

This clonotype was picked up a small number of times. The chain links TRBV20-1 to TRBJ2-1, with D possibly being TRBD2 (6 bases). The CDR3 has 18 amino acids. Between the trimmed V and J ends, which lost 3 bases and 8 bases, there was a span of 29 bases. Germline values: CDR1 DFQATT, CDR2 SNEGSKA (reference sequence). The CDR3 DNA reads as TGCAGTGCTAGCCCCGTTTTATGGGAGAGGAGGGCCGGCGATGAGCAGTTCTTC. Protein product: CSASPVLWERRAGDEQFF.

The rearrangement uses TRBV20-1 and TRBJ1-6, with D unclear. CDR3 size: 15 residues. Trimming removed 0 bases from V and 1 base from J, with 7 bases in between. CDR1 DFQATT and CDR2 SNEGSKA come from the germline V gene (reference sequence). The CDR3: CSAREGGSYNSPLHF. CDR3 nucleotides: TGCAGTGCTAGAGAGGGCGGGTCCTATAATTCACCCCTCCACTTT.

This clonotype has just a few counts. The rearrangement links TRBV30 to TRBJ2-4, with no clear D. Germline assignment: CDR1 GTSNPN and CDR2 SVGIG (reference sequence). V was pared by 4 bases and J by 0 bases, with 1 base between. The CDR3 spans 11 residues. CDR3 in amino acids: CAWTAKNIQYF. CDR3 in DNA: TGTGCCTGGACAGCCAAAAACATTCAGTACTTC.

This clonotype ranks as medium-sized (0.01 to 0.1%). This chain uses TRBV7-2 with TRBJ1-2, with D unresolved. Germline V gene lookup returns CDR1 SGHTA and CDR2 FQGNSA. The CDR3 has 12 residues. V was pared by 5 bases and J by 0 bases, with 4 bases between. The CDR3 coding sequence is TGTGCCAGCAGCGGGGCTAACTATGGCTACACCTTC. Its translation is CASSGANYGYTF.

The CDR3 protein is CASSLFKVDEQFF. In DNA, the CDR3 is TGTGCCAGCAGCTTATTTAAGGTGGATGAGCAGTTCTTC. V is TRBV7-9 and J is TRBJ2-1; no clear D. The CDR3 loop spans 13 amino acids. Trimming took 2 bases from V and 8 from J, leaving 10 bases between them. Germline CDR1 SEHNR, CDR2 FQNEAQ (reference sequence).

This clonotype was seen a handful of times. The rearrangement links TRBV9 to TRBJ2-5, with 8 positions matching TRBD2. The germline CDR1 and CDR2 sequences are SGDLS and YYNGEE. With V trimmed by 0 bases and J by 2 bases, 9 bases remained unmatched. The CDR3 is 17 amino acids. CDR3: CASSVGLAGGFQETQYF. The CDR3 coding sequence is TGTGCCAGCAGCGTAGGGTTGGCGGGAGGCTTTCAAGAGACCCAGTACTTC.

This chain links TRBV6-5 with TRBJ2-1; maybe TRBD2 (6 bases). The germline V and J ends were trimmed by 5 bases and 7 bases, with 15 bases remaining between them. This CDR3 has 14 residues. CDR1 is MNHEY, CDR2 SVGAGI, per germline. CDR3 sequence (DNA): TGTGCCAGCAGTCTACAACGCGGGGAGAATGAGCAGTTCTTC. It yields the protein CASSLQRGENEQFF.

A few counts support this clonotype. The chain uses TRBV20-1 and TRBJ2-5, with TRBD2 identical over 7 bases. The germline V gene has CDR1 DFQATT and CDR2 SNEGSKA (reference sequence). V shed 2 bases and J 4 bases; nucleotides not matched to a gene: 7. The CDR3 consists of 14 residues. CDR3 region: CSARPTSAAETQYF. DNA for the CDR3: TGCAGTGCTAGACCTACTAGCGCGGCAGAGACCCAGTACTTC.

The chain combines TRBV5-1 with TRBJ2-3; no firm D call. The CDR3 length is 14 residues. V was shortened by 3 bases and J by 2 bases, with 10 bases between the two germline ends. The germline V gene has CDR1 SGHRS and CDR2 YFSETQ. The CDR3 DNA reads TGCGCCAGCAGCTCTCCGCCTCTCACAGATACGCAGTATTTT. Its protein product is CASSSPPLTDTQYF.

This clonotype was seen only a few times. The rearrangement links TRBV6-5 to TRBJ2-1; 12 bases are shared with TRBD2. In germline, CDR1 is MNHEY, CDR2 SVGAGI. The ends lost 7 bases at V and 10 bases at J; junction bases unmatched: 8. The CDR3 loop spans 14 amino acids. The CDR3 reads CASNPLAGGGEQFF. CDR3 nucleotide sequence: TGTGCCAGCAATCCACTAGCGGGAGGTGGAGAGCAGTTCTTC.

This clonotype appeared a few times. This rearrangement joins TRBV19 to TRBJ2-1, with D possibly TRBD2 on 6 matching bases. The CDR3 extends over 12 amino acids. CDR1 and CDR2 (germline): LNHDA, SQIVND (reference sequence). The germline V and J ends were trimmed by 5 bases and 8 bases, with 10 bases remaining between them. The CDR3 DNA follows: TGTGCCAGTAGTCCCGGGACTCATGAGCAGTTCTTC. Residues: CASSPGTHEQFF.

For the CDR3, the DNA is TGCAGTGTGCCGCGCTCCTACGAGCAGTACTTC. It translates to CSVPRSYEQYF. This chain connects TRBV20-1 to TRBJ2-7, with unresolved D. The CDR3 is 11 amino acids. Trimming stripped 7 bases from V and 0 bases from J, with 7 bases between. Germline CDR1 and CDR2: DFQATT and SNEGSKA (reference sequence).

With regard to this clonotype: Being one base from a much bigger clone, this may be a read error. The chain employs TRBV7-2 and TRBJ2-3; 8 bases align to TRBD2. Germline CDR1 and CDR2: SGHTA and FQGNSA. The length of the CDR3 is 14 residues. The CDR3 DNA reads TGTGCCTGCAGGTTAGCGGGATACACAGATACGCAGTATTTT. Translation gives CACRLAGYTDTQYF. The full variable domain, completed using reference TRBV7-2 and TRBJ2-3, is GAGVSQSPSNKVTEKGKDVELRCDPISGHTALYWYRQSLGQGLEFLIYFQGNSAPDKSGLPSDRFSAERTGGSVSTLTIQRTQQEDSAVYLCACRLAGYTDTQYFGPGTRLTVL.

This clonotype rates as large. The J gene is TRBJ1-5, the V gene TRBV7-9, with 8 bases identical to TRBD1. The CDR3 is 15 amino acids. Trimming cost V 5 bases and J 7 bases; bases outside gene matches: 10. Germline V gene sequence: CDR1 SEHNR, CDR2 FQNEAQ (reference sequence). The CDR3 spells CASSPIGQGRQPQHF. In DNA form, the CDR3 reads TGTGCCAGCAGCCCCATCGGACAGGGTAGACAGCCCCAGCATTTT.

This clonotype is medium-sized within its sample. The V call is TRBV24-1, the J call TRBJ2-3, with TRBD1 matching over 11 bases. CDR3 length equals 16 residues. The germline CDR1 and CDR2 sequences are KGHDR and SFDVKD. With 4 bases clipped from V and 4 bases from J, the junction kept 6 bases outside the gene matches. DNA of the CDR3: TGTGCCACCAGTGACTCCGGGACAGGGGGAGCAGATACGCAGTATTTT. Its translation is CATSDSGTGGADTQYF.

This clonotype was detected a few times. The chain has TRBV6-1 and TRBJ1-4, with D possibly matching TRBD1 (5 bases). Per germline, CDR1 MNHNS and CDR2 SASEGT. The V end lost 5 bases, the J end lost 0 bases, and 19 bases lay between the germline ends. The CDR3 runs 18 residues. The CDR3 is CASSPYPTAIATNEKLFF. The CDR3, as DNA: TGTGCCAGCAGTCCGTATCCGACAGCTATTGCAACTAATGAAAAACTGTTTTTT.

The V and J genes are TRBV19 and TRBJ1-2, with D possibly TRBD1 on 5 matching bases. Trimming stripped 4 bases from V and 2 bases from J, with 11 bases between. The CDR3 sequence is 14 residues long. Germline CDR1 reads LNHDA; CDR2 reads SQIVND (reference sequence). CDR3 sequence (DNA): TGTGCCAGTAGTAGAGCCGGGGCGAACTATGGCTACACCTTC. It encodes CASSRAGANYGYTF. The full variable domain, with the rest looked up from reference TRBV19 and TRBJ1-2, is DGGITQSPKYLFRKEGQNVTLSCEQNLNHDAMYWYRQDPGQGLRLIYYSQIVNDFQKGDIAEGYSVSREKKESFPLTVTSAQKNPTAFYLCASSRAGANYGYTFGSGTRLTVV.

This clonotype was seen only a few times. The chain has TRBV9 and TRBJ2-3; 15 bases align to TRBD2. There are 16 residues in the CDR3. Losses at the gene ends were 3 bases for V and 5 bases for J; bases not matched to a gene: 4. Germline loops: CDR1 SGDLS, CDR2 YYNGEE. In DNA form, the CDR3 reads TGTGCCAGCAGCGCTAGGGGACTAGCGGGGGGAGATACGCAGTATTTT. Its protein is CASSARGLAGGDTQYF.

This clonotype qualifies as medium-sized. This chain joins TRBV20-1 and TRBJ2-7; 7 bases align to TRBD2. Germline trimming cut 2 bases from V and 2 bases from J; bases unmatched to any gene: 6. Germline values: CDR1 DFQATT, CDR2 SNEGSKA (reference sequence). This CDR3 has 14 residues. CDR3: CSARRRESTYEQYF. Written as DNA, the CDR3 is TGCAGTGCTAGACGGCGGGAGTCGACCTACGAGCAGTACTTC.

The genes are TRBV5-1 and TRBJ2-7; a weak D match, TRBD1 (6 bases). CDR3 length: 15 amino acids. Germline loops: CDR1 SGHRS, CDR2 YFSETQ. The ends were cut back, 4 bases at V and 5 bases at J, with 19 bases in the middle. DNA for the CDR3: TGCGCCAGCAGCCTAACAGGGATTAATTTCGACGAGCAGTACTTC. Protein product: CASSLTGINFDEQYF.

Judged by abundance, this clonotype is medium-sized (0.01 to 0.1%). The V call is TRBV5-1, the J call TRBJ1-1, with D possibly TRBD1 on 5 matching bases. The germline V gene encodes CDR1 SGHRS and CDR2 YFSETQ. The V and J ends lost 1 base and 7 bases respectively, with 11 bases between them. The CDR3 spans 13 residues. Here the CDR3 DNA reads TGCGCCAGCAGCTTGTACGTAAGGGGTGAAGCTTTCTTT. Its translation is CASSLYVRGEAFF.

The rearrangement links TRBV5-1 to TRBJ2-3, with D perhaps TRBD1 (6 bases). Between the trimmed V and J ends, which lost 4 bases and 4 bases, there was a span of 13 bases. CDR1 is SGHRS and CDR2 is YFSETQ in the germline V gene. The CDR3 totals 14 residues. The CDR3 DNA reads as TGCGCCAGCAGCCGCGCCAGGGGATCAGATACGCAGTATTTT. Protein product: CASSRARGSDTQYF.

Judged by abundance, this clonotype is medium-sized. The J gene is TRBJ1-6, the V gene TRBV9; TRBD1 is a possible D gene (6 bases). Deletions cut 3 bases from V and 8 bases from J, with 15 bases between. Per germline, CDR1 SGDLS and CDR2 YYNGEE. This CDR3 contains 15 residues. As DNA, the CDR3 is TGTGCCAGCAGCGGGGGGGGGCGAGGGGATTCACCCCTCCACTTT. Its protein is CASSGGGRGDSPLHF. The whole variable domain, remainder taken from reference TRBV9 and TRBJ1-6, is DSGVTQTPKHLITATGQRVTLRCSPRSGDLSVYWYQQSLDQGLQFLIQYYNGEERAKGNILERFSAQQFPDLHSELNLSSLELGDSALYFCASSGGGRGDSPLHFGNGTRLTVT.